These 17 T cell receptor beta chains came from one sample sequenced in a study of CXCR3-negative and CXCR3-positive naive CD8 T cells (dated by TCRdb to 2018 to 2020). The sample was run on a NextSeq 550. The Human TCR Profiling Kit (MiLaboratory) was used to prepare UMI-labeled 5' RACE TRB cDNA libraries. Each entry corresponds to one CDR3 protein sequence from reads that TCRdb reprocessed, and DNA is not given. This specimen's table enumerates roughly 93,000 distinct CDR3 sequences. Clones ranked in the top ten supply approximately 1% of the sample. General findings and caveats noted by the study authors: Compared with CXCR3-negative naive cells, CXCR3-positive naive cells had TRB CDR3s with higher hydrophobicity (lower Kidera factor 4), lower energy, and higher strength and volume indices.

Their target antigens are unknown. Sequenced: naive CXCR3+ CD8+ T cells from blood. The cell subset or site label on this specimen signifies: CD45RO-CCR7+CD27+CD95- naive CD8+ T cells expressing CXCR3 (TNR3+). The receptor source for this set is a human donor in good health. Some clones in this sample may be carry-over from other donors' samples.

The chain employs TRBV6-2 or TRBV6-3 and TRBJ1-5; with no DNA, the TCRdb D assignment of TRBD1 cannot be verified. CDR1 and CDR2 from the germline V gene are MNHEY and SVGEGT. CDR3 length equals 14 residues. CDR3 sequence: CASSWTGIDQPQHF.

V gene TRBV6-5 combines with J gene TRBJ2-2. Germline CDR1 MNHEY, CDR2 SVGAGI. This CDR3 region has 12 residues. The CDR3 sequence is CASSYLGGELFF.

The CDR3 here is CASSIGTRTNQPQHF. This chain uses TRBV19 with TRBJ1-5. CDR1 is LNHDA and CDR2 is SQIVND in the germline V gene (reference sequence). This CDR3 has 15 amino acids.

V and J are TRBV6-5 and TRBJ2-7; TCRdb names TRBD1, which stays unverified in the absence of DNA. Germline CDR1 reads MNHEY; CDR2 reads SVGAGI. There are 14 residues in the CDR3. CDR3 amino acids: CATSVGRGTYEQYF.

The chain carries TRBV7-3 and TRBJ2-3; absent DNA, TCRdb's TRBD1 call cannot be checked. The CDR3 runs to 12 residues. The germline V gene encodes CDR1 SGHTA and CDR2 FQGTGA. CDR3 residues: CASSIPGNTQYF.

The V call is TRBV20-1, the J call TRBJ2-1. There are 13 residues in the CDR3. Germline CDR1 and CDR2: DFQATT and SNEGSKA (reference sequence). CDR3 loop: CSASRNMVGEQFF.

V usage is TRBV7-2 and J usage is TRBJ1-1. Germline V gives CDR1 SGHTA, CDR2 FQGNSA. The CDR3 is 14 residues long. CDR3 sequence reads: CASSLYHGHTEAFF.

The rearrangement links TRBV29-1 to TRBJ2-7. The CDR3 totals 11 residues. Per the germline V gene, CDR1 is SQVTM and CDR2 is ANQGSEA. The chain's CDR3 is CSVRSSYEQYF.

The CDR3 loop reads CASSPTSFNEQFF. This chain joins TRBV6-2 or TRBV6-3 and TRBJ2-1; without DNA, the TCRdb call of TRBD2 cannot be checked. CDR3 size: 13 residues. Germline V gene lookup returns CDR1 MNHEY and CDR2 SVGEGT.

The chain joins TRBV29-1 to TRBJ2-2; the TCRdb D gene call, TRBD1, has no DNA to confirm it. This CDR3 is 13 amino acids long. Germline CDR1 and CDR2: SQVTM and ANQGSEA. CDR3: CSAWTANTGELFF.

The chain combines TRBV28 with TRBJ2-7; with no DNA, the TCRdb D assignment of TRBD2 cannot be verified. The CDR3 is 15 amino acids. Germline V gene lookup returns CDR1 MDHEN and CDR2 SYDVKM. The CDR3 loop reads CASRLGLAGDYEQYF.

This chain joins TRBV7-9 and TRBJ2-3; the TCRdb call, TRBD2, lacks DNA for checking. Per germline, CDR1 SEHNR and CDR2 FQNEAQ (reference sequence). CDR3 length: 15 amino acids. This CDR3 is CASSLGLVITDTQYF.

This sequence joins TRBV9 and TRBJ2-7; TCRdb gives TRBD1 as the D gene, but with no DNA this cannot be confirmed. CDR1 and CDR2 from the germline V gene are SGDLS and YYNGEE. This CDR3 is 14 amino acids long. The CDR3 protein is CASSVEGAAYEQYF.

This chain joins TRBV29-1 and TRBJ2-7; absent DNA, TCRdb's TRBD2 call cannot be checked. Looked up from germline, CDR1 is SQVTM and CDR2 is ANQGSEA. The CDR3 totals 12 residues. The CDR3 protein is CSGVAGAGEQYF.

This CDR3 reads CASSFVGSPYEQYF. V gene TRBV28 combines with J gene TRBJ2-7. Germline loops: CDR1 MDHEN, CDR2 SYDVKM. The CDR3 loop spans 14 amino acids.

The CDR3 protein is CASSLRSTYEQYF. V gene TRBV14 combines with J gene TRBJ2-7. The CDR3 contains 13 residues. Looked up from germline, CDR1 is SGHDN and CDR2 is FVKESK.

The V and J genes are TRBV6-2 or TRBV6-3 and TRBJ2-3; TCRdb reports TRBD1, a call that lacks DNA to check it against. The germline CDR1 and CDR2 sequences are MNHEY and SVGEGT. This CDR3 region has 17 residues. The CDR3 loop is CASSYTPQGGSTDTQYF.